This T cell receptor beta chain was identified in a study of CXCR3-negative and CXCR3-positive naive CD8 T cells. On the study more broadly: A total of 130 million or so TRB reads was generated, with about 1.5 +/- 0.3 million per library.

UMI-labeled 5' RACE TRB cDNA libraries were prepared from the cells. TCRdb reanalyzed the 5' RACE reads and collapses them to one entry per CDR3 protein, without DNA. The specimen's table records approximately 120,000 distinct CDR3 sequences. Study-wide points: CXCR3-positive naive cells had TRB CDR3s that were more hydrophobic than CXCR3-negative naive cells had. TRBV-TRBJ usage was similar across naive CXCR3 subsets but distinct in memory cells.

Comments on this clonotype: Its matching antigen is unknown.

In triplicate, each CD8+ T cell subset was sorted at 250,000 to 300,000 cells per replicate. The sequenced sample was naive CXCR3+ CD8+ T cells from blood. Subset specified: CD45RO-CCR7+CD27+CD95- naive CD8+ T cells expressing CXCR3 (TNR3+). This receptor was taken from a human donor in good health. Some clones in this sample may be carry-over from other donors' samples.

The CDR3 sequence: CASSVRTSGSYEQYF. J is TRBJ2-7 and V is TRBV2; TCRdb proposes TRBD2, but this gene call is untestable without DNA. CDR1 is SNHLY and CDR2 is FYNNEI in the germline V gene. The CDR3 spans 15 residues.